This T cell receptor beta chain was observed in a study of blood T cell repertoires in COVID-19. As for the study in general: Nucleic acid was either cDNA or gDNA, and it came from T cells, B-cell-depleted T cells, or PBMCs.

Profiling relied on immunoSEQ multiplex PCR, and the TCRdb table lists in-frame clones only, not all of them. The sample yields over 250,000 clones, 80% to 90% seen once. Individuals drawn from under 30 US areas were roughly 18 to 95 years old. Participants' own reports of clinical history determined their cohort assignment. Recovered status in Cohort 3 required two negative PCRs, clearance, or symptom resolution. The specimen sequenced was PBMCs or T cells enriched from blood (not recorded which). The sequence was obtained from a woman aged 18-29 years who had recovered from COVID-19.

The CDR3 reads CASSMDREYEQYF. CDR3 DNA sequence: TGTGCCAGTAGTATGGACAGAGAGTACGAGCAGTACTTC. The chain has TRBV19 and TRBJ2-7, with D maybe TRBD1 (6 bases). Trimming removed 3 bases at V and 4 bases at J, with 10 bases between. The CDR3 spans 13 residues. The germline CDR1 and CDR2 sequences are LNHDA and SQIVND (reference sequence). Together with reference TRBV19 and TRBJ2-7, the CDR3 gives the full variable domain: DGGITQSPKYLFRKEGQNVTLSCEQNLNHDAMYWYRQDPGQGLRLIYYSQIVNDFQKGDIAEGYSVSREKKESFPLTVTSAQKNPTAFYLCASSMDREYEQYFGPGTRLTVT.